This passage covers 12 T cell receptor beta chains from one sample sequenced in a study of blood T cell repertoires in COVID-19. Sequencing used immunoSEQ multiplex PCR; TCRdb keeps in-frame clones, though not all of them. In the table there are some 150,000 clones, around 85% of which are singletons. The specimen was peripheral blood. Source of these receptors: a man between 60 and 70 years old with COVID-19, enrolled during active disease.

This clone was picked up a small number of times. The chain has TRBV5-1 and TRBJ2-7; 10 positions agree with TRBD1. This CDR3 is 14 amino acids long. CDR1 and CDR2 from the germline V gene are SGHRS and YFSETQ. V gave up 5 bases and J gave up 4 bases; unmatched junction bases: 6. The CDR3 protein is CASSSGTGDYEQYF. CDR3 coding DNA: TGCGCCAGCAGTTCCGGGACAGGGGATTACGAGCAGTACTTC.

This chain links TRBV6-1 with TRBJ1-1; TRBD1 aligns across 7 bases. The CDR3 extends over 13 amino acids. The trim removed 2 bases at V and 4 bases at J, leaving 1 base unmatched. Germline values: CDR1 MNHNS, CDR2 SASEGT. As DNA, the CDR3 is TGTGCCAGCAGTGAAAGGGACAGCACTGAAGCTTTCTTT. This gives the protein CASSERDSTEAFF.

The rearrangement links TRBV28 to TRBJ1-2; D is unresolved. The V gene lost 6 bases and the J gene lost 6 bases, with 17 bases spanning the gap. This CDR3 has 14 amino acids. Germline V gives CDR1 MDHEN, CDR2 SYDVKM. CDR3 loop: CASSLVGVMDGYTF. CDR3 nucleotide sequence: TGTGCCAGCAGCCTGGTCGGTGTGATGGATGGCTACACCTTC.

With regard to this clone: One end of the junction is discordant with germline, which a read error may explain. V usage is TRBV5-1 and J usage is TRBJ1-4, with D maybe TRBD1 (5 bases). The V gene's germline CDR1 is SGHRS and CDR2 YFSETQ. The CDR3 runs to 16 residues. The CDR3 spells CASSFLSGATKEKLFF. CDR3 coding DNA: TGCGCCAGCAGCTTCCTTAGCGGGGCAACTAAAGAAAAACTGTTTTTT.

V is TRBV7-8 and J is TRBJ1-1, with TRBD1 as a possible D gene (5 bases). The CDR3 is 13 amino acids. Trimming removed 7 bases from V and 4 bases from J, with 13 bases in between. Looked up from germline, CDR1 is SGHVS and CDR2 is FQNEAQ. This CDR3 is CASNRGRVTEAFF. CDR3 nucleotides: TGTGCCAGCAATAGGGGTCGCGTCACTGAAGCTTTCTTT.

The gene calls are TRBV18 and TRBJ1-4, with D maybe TRBD1 (5 bases). The germline V gene has CDR1 KGHSH and CDR2 LQKENI. Trimming cost V 3 bases and J 7 bases, with 12 bases left between them. The CDR3 is made up of 14 amino acids. CDR3 amino acids: CASSPGTGGEKLFF. CDR3 sequence (DNA): TGTGCCAGCTCACCCGGGACGGGAGGTGAAAAACTGTTTTTT.

The chain uses TRBV3-1 (or the pseudogene TRBV3-2) and TRBJ2-5; the match to TRBD2 covers 12 bases. The CDR3 contains 16 residues. The germline CDR1 and CDR2 sequences are LGHDT and YNNKEL (reference sequence). Trimming at V came to 4 bases and at J to 2 bases, leaving 5 bases not matched to a gene. The CDR3 protein is CASSPSSGGGQETQYF. CDR3 sequence (DNA): TGTGCCAGCAGCCCCTCTAGCGGGGGGGGGCAAGAGACCCAGTACTTC.

Here the CDR3 reads CASSQDREIGTQYF. The CDR3 DNA reads as TGTGCCAGCAGCCAGGACAGGGAGATAGGGACCCAGTACTTC. The chain combines TRBV7-3 with TRBJ2-5; TRBD1 matches at 8 bases. The CDR3 is 14 amino acids. Germline V gene lookup returns CDR1 SGHTA and CDR2 FQGTGA. The V gene end was trimmed by 5 bases and the J gene end by 7 bases; junction bases not matched to a gene: 9.

This clone showed up just once. The V call is TRBV24-1, the J call TRBJ2-2; 7 nucleotides match TRBD2. Germline CDR1 and CDR2: KGHDR and SFDVKD. This CDR3 is built from 15 residues. V lost 2 bases and J lost 4; bases outside the gene matches: 3. CDR3 region: CATSDWEGSTGELFF. The CDR3 DNA is TGTGCCACCAGTGATTGGGAGGGTTCCACCGGGGAGCTGTTTTTT.

V usage is TRBV14 and J usage is TRBJ2-1; D gene ambiguous. V dropped 2 bases and J dropped 10 bases, with 6 bases sitting between them. Per the germline V gene, CDR1 is SGHDN and CDR2 is FVKESK. This CDR3 is built from 11 residues. Written as DNA, the CDR3 is TGTGCCAGCAGCCAAATGAGGGAGCAGTTCTTC. Protein sequence: CASSQMREQFF.

The V and J genes are TRBV18 and TRBJ1-4, with 8 bases that match TRBD1. V trimming: 3 bases; J trimming: 11 bases; junction bases outside the gene matches: 5. The CDR3 runs 13 residues. Germline CDR1 and CDR2: KGHSH and LQKENI. The CDR3 here is CASSPDRGGKLFF. CDR3 nucleotides: TGTGCCAGCTCACCCGACAGGGGTGGGAAACTGTTTTTT.

The rearrangement joins TRBV3-1 (or the pseudogene TRBV3-2) to TRBJ2-1; D possibly corresponds to TRBD2 (6 bases). Germline loops: CDR1 LGHDT, CDR2 YNNKEL (reference sequence). V lost 3 bases, J lost 3 bases, and 12 bases lay in between. The CDR3 spans 15 residues. CDR3: CASSHSLTSYNEQFF. The CDR3 DNA is TGTGCCAGCAGCCACAGCTTGACTAGCTACAATGAGCAGTTCTTC.